A selection of T cell receptor beta chains follows, all from one sample in a study of control samples from healthy donors and cancer patients. The data were produced by immunoSEQ multiplex PCR, yet TCRdb's version contains in-frame clones alone and is incomplete. This sample has 100,000 to 150,000 clones, with around 89% found just once. Sequenced sample: blood. The receptors shown here come from a man aged 50 to 59 in good health. CDR3s include the opening cysteine and the closing phenylalanine or tryptophan. A D gene is named only where the DNA matches it firmly. Size tells how often a clone was seen (once, few, many) or the class of an expanded clone, and some rows leave it out.

abundance: .
d_gene: .
j_gene: TRBJ2-3
v_gene: TRBV4-1
CDR3nt: TGCGCCAGCAGCCATTCCGGGACGGCAGACACAGATACGCAGTATTTT
CDR3aa: CASSHSGTADTDTQYF

abundance: .
d_gene: TRBD1
j_gene: TRBJ1-6
v_gene: TRBV7-9
CDR3nt: TGTGCCAGCAGCTCGGGACAGGGCGCAGGAAGCTATAATTCACCCCTCCACTTT
CDR3aa: CASSSGQGAGSYNSPLHF

abundance: once
d_gene: TRBD1
j_gene: TRBJ1-1
v_gene: TRBV24-1
CDR3nt: TGTGCCACCAGTGACTCACAGGGGGCTACTGAAGCTTTCTTT
CDR3aa: CATSDSQGATEAFF

abundance: .
d_gene: .
j_gene: TRBJ2-1
v_gene: TRBV4-2
CDR3nt: TGTGCCAGCAGCCAAGATTGGCGGGGCTCCTACAATGAGCAGTTCTTC
CDR3aa: CASSQDWRGSYNEQFF

abundance: .
d_gene: .
j_gene: TRBJ1-5
v_gene: TRBV27
CDR3nt: TGTGCCAGCAGTTTCCAACGCAGCAATCAGCCCCAGCATTTT
CDR3aa: CASSFQRSNQPQHF

abundance: once
d_gene: TRBD1
j_gene: TRBJ1-5
v_gene: TRBV27
CDR3nt: TGTGCCAGCAGGCCTGGAGCGGACAGGGGGCGCCTTAGCAATCAGCCCCAGCATTTT
CDR3aa: CASRPGADRGRLSNQPQHF

abundance: .
d_gene: TRBD2
j_gene: TRBJ2-3
v_gene: TRBV6-2/TRBV6-3
CDR3nt: TGTGCCAGCAGCCTTCTAGCGGGGGACACAGATACGCAGTATTTT
CDR3aa: CASSLLAGDTDTQYF

abundance: .
d_gene: TRBD1
j_gene: TRBJ2-7
v_gene: TRBV11-2
CDR3nt: TGTGCCAGCAGCTTGGGCCGGGACAGGGTATACGAGCAGTACTTC
CDR3aa: CASSLGRDRVYEQYF

abundance: .
d_gene: .
j_gene: TRBJ2-1
v_gene: TRBV29-1
CDR3nt: TGCAGCGTTGTCCGGGACAACTACAATGAGCAGTTCTTC
CDR3aa: CSVVRDNYNEQFF

abundance: .
d_gene: .
j_gene: TRBJ1-5
v_gene: TRBV30
CDR3nt: TGTGCCTGGAGCGAGTGGGGCGCTCAGCCCCAGCATTTT
CDR3aa: CAWSEWGAQPQHF

abundance: .
d_gene: TRBD1
j_gene: TRBJ2-4
v_gene: TRBV18
CDR3nt: TGTGCCAGCGGGGGACAGGACAAAAACATTCAGTACTTC
CDR3aa: CASGGQDKNIQYF

abundance: once
d_gene: TRBD1
j_gene: TRBJ1-5
v_gene: TRBV10-1
CDR3nt: TGCGCCAGCAGTGAAGGGCCGAGGGACAGGGTCAATCAGCCCCAGCATTTT
CDR3aa: CASSEGPRDRVNQPQHF

abundance: .
d_gene: TRBD2
j_gene: TRBJ2-5
v_gene: TRBV2
CDR3nt: TGTGCCAGCAGTGGACGCGGGGGAACGCAAGAGACCCAGTACTTC
CDR3aa: CASSGRGGTQETQYF

abundance: .
d_gene: .
j_gene: TRBJ2-2
v_gene: TRBV7-9
CDR3nt: TGTGCCAGCAGCTGCCCAGGGGCGGGGGACACCGGGGAGCTGTTTTTT
CDR3aa: CASSCPGAGDTGELFF

abundance: .
d_gene: .
j_gene: TRBJ2-7
v_gene: TRBV19
CDR3nt: TGTGCCAGTAGTCCCCGGGACCGGTACGAGCAGTACTTC
CDR3aa: CASSPRDRYEQYF

abundance: .
d_gene: .
j_gene: TRBJ2-2
v_gene: TRBV11-2
CDR3nt: TGTGCCAGCAGCCCTCAACAGGGACGGGGGGAGCTGTTTTTT
CDR3aa: CASSPQQGRGELFF

abundance: once
d_gene: TRBD2
j_gene: TRBJ2-1
v_gene: TRBV6-2/TRBV6-3
CDR3nt: TGTGCCAGCATCCCCGGACTAGCGGGGGGGCGTGAGCAGTTCTTC
CDR3aa: CASIPGLAGGREQFF

abundance: .
d_gene: .
j_gene: TRBJ1-5
v_gene: TRBV3-1/TRBV3-2
CDR3nt: TGTGCCAGCAGCCTGGGAGGGGTATGGGGCAATCAGCCCCAGCATTTT
CDR3aa: CASSLGGVWGNQPQHF

abundance: .
d_gene: TRBD1
j_gene: TRBJ1-4
v_gene: TRBV10-3
CDR3nt: TGTGCCATCAGTGGGGGGACAGAGAATGAAAAACTGTTTTTT
CDR3aa: CAISGGTENEKLFF

abundance: .
d_gene: TRBD1
j_gene: TRBJ1-6
v_gene: TRBV4-1
CDR3nt: TGCGCCAGCAGCCAAGGAAATCAGGGGGCCCCCTATAATTCACCCCTCCACTTT
CDR3aa: CASSQGNQGAPYNSPLHF

abundance: .
d_gene: .
j_gene: TRBJ1-3
v_gene: TRBV29-1
CDR3nt: TGCAGCGTTGACGGAGACTCTGGAAACACCATATATTTT
CDR3aa: CSVDGDSGNTIYF

abundance: .
d_gene: TRBD1
j_gene: TRBJ2-1
v_gene: TRBV7-2
CDR3nt: TGTGCCAGCAGCTTCGCCGGGACAGGGGGCGGGGGCCTCCTTAATGAGCAGTTCTTC
CDR3aa: CASSFAGTGGGGLLNEQFF

abundance: .
d_gene: TRBD1
j_gene: TRBJ2-7
v_gene: TRBV18
CDR3nt: TGTGCCAGCTCAGTTAACAGGGGGCTCGACGAGCAGTACTTC
CDR3aa: CASSVNRGLDEQYF

abundance: .
d_gene: .
j_gene: TRBJ1-1
v_gene: TRBV11-2
CDR3nt: TGTGCCAGCAGCTTCCCCGAGAGGAGGACTGAAGCTTTCTTT
CDR3aa: CASSFPERRTEAFF

abundance: .
d_gene: .
j_gene: TRBJ1-2
v_gene: TRBV7-8
CDR3nt: TGTGCCAGCAGCTTAGTGACGGGGGGCTATGGCTACACCTTC
CDR3aa: CASSLVTGGYGYTF

abundance: .
d_gene: TRBD2
j_gene: TRBJ2-1
v_gene: TRBV7-6
CDR3nt: TGTGCCAGCAGCTCGGGGGGAGGGGAGCAGTTCTTC
CDR3aa: CASSSGGGEQFF

abundance: .
d_gene: TRBD1
j_gene: TRBJ2-2
v_gene: TRBV19
CDR3nt: TGTGCCAGTACCGCCGGGACAGGGGGCATCGGGGAGCTGTTTTTT
CDR3aa: CASTAGTGGIGELFF

abundance: .
d_gene: .
j_gene: TRBJ2-3
v_gene: TRBV9
CDR3nt: TGTGCCAGCAGCGAAAGGGGCGCCTCAAGCACAGATACGCAGTATTTT
CDR3aa: CASSERGASSTDTQYF

abundance: .
d_gene: .
j_gene: TRBJ1-1
v_gene: TRBV7-9
CDR3nt: TGTGCCAGCAGATTCACCCCGGGACTGCACACTGAAGCTTTCTTT
CDR3aa: CASRFTPGLHTEAFF

abundance: .
d_gene: .
j_gene: TRBJ2-5
v_gene: TRBV4-1
CDR3nt: TGCGCCAGCAGCCAAGGCACAGACCAAGAGACCCAGTACTTC
CDR3aa: CASSQGTDQETQYF

abundance: .
d_gene: TRBD2
j_gene: TRBJ2-3
v_gene: TRBV9
CDR3nt: TGTGCCAGCAGCGTAGTCAGCGGGGGGGCCCCAGATACGCAGTATTTT
CDR3aa: CASSVVSGGAPDTQYF

abundance: .
d_gene: .
j_gene: TRBJ2-3
v_gene: TRBV12-3/TRBV12-4
CDR3nt: TGTGCCAGCAGGCAAACAGATACGCAGTATTTT
CDR3aa: CASRQTDTQYF

abundance: once
d_gene: .
j_gene: TRBJ2-7
v_gene: TRBV5-4
CDR3nt: TGTGCCAGCAGCTCTCCAGGGGGGATCTCCTACGAGCAGTACTTC
CDR3aa: CASSSPGGISYEQYF

abundance: .
d_gene: TRBD1
j_gene: TRBJ2-7
v_gene: TRBV19
CDR3nt: TGTGCCAGTAGTTCCTCCTCGGGACAGTTTTTATACGAGCAGTACTTC
CDR3aa: CASSSSSGQFLYEQYF

abundance: .
d_gene: .
j_gene: TRBJ1-2
v_gene: TRBV11-2
CDR3nt: TGTGCCAGCAGCCAAGGACTGGCTAACTATGGCTACACCTTC
CDR3aa: CASSQGLANYGYTF

abundance: .
d_gene: TRBD1
j_gene: TRBJ2-7
v_gene: TRBV18
CDR3nt: TGTGCCAGCTCACTCGTGGGGACAGGACTATACGAGCAGTACTTC
CDR3aa: CASSLVGTGLYEQYF

abundance: .
d_gene: TRBD1
j_gene: TRBJ2-2
v_gene: TRBV5-4
CDR3nt: TGTGCCAGCAGCCGACAGGGTAACACCGGGGAGCTGTTTTTT
CDR3aa: CASSRQGNTGELFF

abundance: .
d_gene: .
j_gene: TRBJ1-5
v_gene: TRBV27
CDR3nt: TGTGCCAGCAGTGTACAGGATCGGGGTTCCAATCAGCCCCAGCATTTT
CDR3aa: CASSVQDRGSNQPQHF

abundance: .
d_gene: .
j_gene: TRBJ2-3
v_gene: TRBV27
CDR3nt: TGTGCCAGCAGTTTCTCCCAAACTAGGCATTCGCAGTATTTT
CDR3aa: CASSFSQTRHSQYF

abundance: .
d_gene: .
j_gene: TRBJ2-3
v_gene: TRBV24-1
CDR3nt: TGTGCCACCAGTACCGGGAGAATAGATACGCAGTATTTT
CDR3aa: CATSTGRIDTQYF

abundance: .
d_gene: TRBD1
j_gene: TRBJ1-6
v_gene: TRBV7-8
CDR3nt: TGTGCCAGCAGCTTAGACAATGCGGGACAGTGGAGTTCACCCCTCCACTTT
CDR3aa: CASSLDNAGQWSSPLHF

abundance: .
d_gene: .
j_gene: TRBJ1-2
v_gene: TRBV18
CDR3nt: TGTGCCAGCTCCCCCGACGTGATCCCTCTAAACTATGGCTACACCTTC
CDR3aa: CASSPDVIPLNYGYTF

abundance: .
d_gene: TRBD1
j_gene: TRBJ2-7
v_gene: TRBV5-5
CDR3nt: TGTGCCAGCAGCTTAAGGGGGCAGAGCTCCTACGAGCAGTACTTC
CDR3aa: CASSLRGQSSYEQYF

abundance: .
d_gene: .
j_gene: TRBJ2-2
v_gene: TRBV6-2/TRBV6-3
CDR3nt: TGTGCCAGCAGTCAGGACATCGAAGGCGGGGAGCTGTTTTTT
CDR3aa: CASSQDIEGGELFF